Below are 12 T cell receptor beta chains sequenced from a single sample in a study of blood T cell repertoires in COVID-19. Sequenced by immunoSEQ multiplex PCR; TCRdb stores in-frame clones only, minus some. The sample lists 8,800 or so clones, approximately 80% occurring once. Sample: peripheral blood. Every receptor here comes from a human donor in a cohort sampled during active COVID-19.

This chain links TRBV6-4 with TRBJ2-6; TRBD1 aligns across 12 bases. Germline-derived CDR1 and CDR2 are MRHNA and SNTAGT. Losses at the gene ends were 9 bases for V and 4 bases for J; bases not matched to a gene: 7. The CDR3 sequence is 16 residues long. CDR3 residues: CASSGTGGSGANVLTF. DNA of the CDR3: TGTGCCAGTTCCGGGACAGGGGGCTCCGGGGCCAACGTCCTGACTTTC.

This clone occurred a few times. CDR3 bases: TGCGCCAGCAGCTCCGGAGTGACGGGGGAGTATGGCTACACCTTC. As protein: CASSSGVTGEYGYTF. The chain joins TRBV5-1 to TRBJ1-2, with D perhaps matching TRBD1 (5 bases). Deletions cut 3 bases from V and 5 bases from J, with 17 bases between. The CDR3 contains 15 residues. Germline-derived CDR1 and CDR2 are SGHRS and YFSETQ.

V gene TRBV11-2 combines with J gene TRBJ2-2, with 10 bases lining up with TRBD1. From germline, CDR1 is SGHAT and CDR2 FQNNGV. V dropped 0 bases and J dropped 5; count of bases not matched to a gene: 3. This CDR3 is 16 amino acids long. The CDR3 protein is CASSLDWTGGTGELFF. The DNA for the CDR3 is TGTGCCAGCAGCTTAGATTGGACAGGGGGGACCGGGGAGCTGTTTTTT.

The rearrangement links TRBV5-1 to TRBJ1-1, with 11 bases that match TRBD1. Germline V gene sequence: CDR1 SGHRS, CDR2 YFSETQ. This CDR3 has 17 amino acids. Losses at the gene ends were 4 bases for V and 1 base for J; bases not matched to a gene: 9. In nucleotides, the CDR3 is TGCGCCAGCAGCGGGGGACAGGGGGTCATTACGAACACTGAAGCTTTCTTT. It yields the protein CASSGGQGVITNTEAFF.

The chain's CDR3 is CASSLEGAGVSYGYTF. The CDR3 nucleotides are TGTGCCAGCAGCTTAGAGGGGGCAGGGGTTAGCTATGGCTACACCTTC. This chain connects TRBV7-8 to TRBJ1-2, with 7 bases fitting TRBD1. The ends lost 1 base at V and 4 bases at J; junction bases unmatched: 9. Germline V gene sequence: CDR1 SGHVS, CDR2 FQNEAQ. The CDR3 is 16 residues long.

The chain employs TRBV2 and TRBJ2-7; D remains ambiguous. The CDR3 sequence is 15 residues long. Trimming cost V 1 base and J 2 bases, with 12 bases left between them. Germline V lookup: CDR1 SNHLY, CDR2 FYNNEI. CDR3 nucleotide sequence: TGTGCCAGCAGTGAAGAGATGGCGGCCGCCTACGAGCAGTACGTC. Its translation: CASSEEMAAAYEQYV.

V gene TRBV7-3 combines with J gene TRBJ2-3, with TRBD1 as a possible D gene (6 bases). Germline V gene sequence: CDR1 SGHTA, CDR2 FQGTGA. V dropped 3 bases and J dropped 4 bases, with 14 bases sitting between them. The CDR3 is made up of 15 amino acids. In nucleotides, the CDR3 is TGTGCCAGCAGCTTCCGGGACACCGGGGCAGATACGCAGTATTTT. As protein: CASSFRDTGADTQYF.

This chain uses TRBV27 with TRBJ2-5, with D possibly TRBD2 on 6 matching bases. V lost 5 bases, J lost 5 bases, and 21 bases lay in between. The V gene's germline CDR1 is MNHEY and CDR2 SMNVEV (reference sequence). This CDR3 is 16 amino acids long. CDR3 amino acids: CASSPMRGALGETQYF. The CDR3 DNA reads as TGTGCCAGCAGTCCTATGCGGGGCGCCTTAGGGGAGACCCAGTACTTC.

The chain is built from TRBV6-1 and TRBJ2-7; TRBD1 aligns across 10 bases. The germline gives CDR1 MNHNS, CDR2 SASEGT. The CDR3 runs 15 residues. V dropped 1 base and J dropped 3; count of bases not matched to a gene: 3. The CDR3 nucleotides read TGTGCCAGCAGTGAAGGACAGGGGGCTTTCTACGAGCAGTACGTC. As protein: CASSEGQGAFYEQYV.

The chain joins TRBV9 to TRBJ1-5, with D uncertain. V was shortened by 0 bases and J by 0 bases, with 7 bases between the two germline ends. The CDR3 has 15 amino acids. Germline loops: CDR1 SGDLS, CDR2 YYNGEE. CDR3 protein: CASSVDGASNQPQHF. The CDR3 region has the DNA TGTGCCAGCAGCGTAGACGGAGCTAGCAATCAGCCCCAGCATTTT.

With regard to this clone: At one of its ends the junction is not consistent with the germline gene, which may arise from a read error. The chain employs TRBV4-3 and TRBJ2-4, with a weak D call TRBD2 (6 bases). Per germline, CDR1 LGHNA and CDR2 YSLEER. The CDR3 is 12 residues long. CDR3 bases: TGCGCCAGCAGCCAAGAAGGGCGGGAAAGGGACTTC. It codes for CASSQEGRERDF.

This clone was recorded once. The chain couples TRBV9 to TRBJ1-4, with D tentatively TRBD1 (5 bases). Germline V CDR1 and CDR2: SGDLS, YYNGEE. The V gene lost 3 bases and the J gene lost 4 bases, with 13 bases spanning the gap. This CDR3 has 15 amino acids. The chain's CDR3 is CASSAQGIVNEKLFF. The CDR3 DNA is TGTGCCAGCAGCGCCCAGGGTATCGTTAATGAAAAACTGTTTTTT.